The source of this T cell receptor beta chain is a study of identical twins (TCRdb year 2016). Looking at the study overall: To test whether fetal clonotypes persist, this study deep-sequenced TCR alpha and beta repertoires from monozygotic twins, from unrelated adults of various ages, and from cord blood. Replicate twin experiments were performed at different times using different library preparation protocols to rule out contamination.

Comments on this clonotype: What antigen it recognizes has not been identified. Per-nucleotide qualities are absent, and no much larger clonotype sits a single base away.

CDR1 MNHEY and CDR2 SMNVEV are derived from the germline V gene (reference sequence). The CDR3 runs 16 amino acids, cysteine and phenylalanine included. The read is trimmed to its CDR3 DNA, 48 bases read in frame from base 1. V is pruned by 6 bases and J by 6 bases, leaving 13 bases of the junction without a gene match. Every donor was a healthy Caucasian. Three pairs of female monozygotic twins, all aged about 18 to 30 years, made up the twin cohort. Positive isolation kits from Invitrogen were used to isolate the CD4+ and CD8+ T cell populations. What the study reported, not specific to this receptor: Invariant T cells such as MAIT and iNKT could partly confound zero-insertion analyses, although diverse VJ usage argued against such confounding for most clonotypes. Out-of-frame TCR alpha sequences shared between twins showed an excess of low generation-probability sequences compared with coincidental sharing between unrelated individuals. The excess sharing between twins in beta out-of-frame sequences was weaker because fewer shared sequences reduced the signal-to-noise ratio. Fewer insertions were carried by abundant cord blood beta clonotypes, a similar but weaker trend appeared in young adult naive repertoires, and no such trend appeared in memory repertoires. In monozygotic twins, recombination models systematically underestimated out-of-frame TCR alpha sharing, but the models matched the sharing seen between unrelated individuals. Because the same donors could not be followed over many years, the conclusions relied on cross-sectional statistical analysis.

Preparation of the library involved 5' RACE. Instrument used: Illumina HiSeq 2000. A universal primer binding site was introduced by template switching, and a unique molecular identifier was present in the final cDNA, enabling accurate counting of TCR cDNA molecules. Specific primers in the conserved constant-segment region were used to synthesize first-strand cDNA for TCR alpha and beta chains. Each cDNA library was double barcoded, with a SMART-Mk sample barcode plus Illumina barcodes, to control for contamination. TruSeq adapter sequences, together with Illumina sample barcodes, were added in two successive PCR steps. The TCR alpha and beta cDNA libraries were sequenced on the Illumina HiSeq platform using custom primers. For the original study's pipeline: MiGEC was used to process raw reads and extract unique molecular identifiers, and MiXCR was used to find CDR3 positions. Recombination models were inferred per individual with the repgenHMM and IGoR tools using an EM algorithm. The analysis of shared clonotypes was done with the tcR package in R, with sharing normalized by the product of cloneset sizes. Out-of-frame nonproductive sequences were analyzed to study raw recombination free of thymic and clonal selection effects. TCRdb itself trimmed the public reads at Q25 with fastp, ran MiXCR and retained productive beta chains. Every distinct CDR3 protein forms one entry, paired with its most common genes and DNA. The V and J calls reflect TCRdb's pipeline rather than the authors' work. The sample yields 450,000 to 650,000 distinct CDR3 sequences; 15% were counted once. Together, the top ten hold about 0.4% of the sample.

This same sample was also taken into another study, of yellow fever vaccine responses in identical twins. Reported in the second study: The T cell response to vaccination in identical twins was reported by the authors to appear partly convergent and partly personalized. The study precisely tracked vaccine-responding T cell clones in identical twins.

The rearranged chain carries TRBV27 and TRBJ2-3; a stretch of 9 junction bases matches TRBD1. The receptor was derived from a woman aged 18-29 years in good health. The sample consisted of CD4+ T cells sorted from blood. CDR3 loop: CASRRSRDRVGDTQYF. The DNA sequence is TGTGCCAGCAGGCGAAGCCGGGACAGGGTGGGGGATACGCAGTATTTT.